Listed below are T cell receptor beta chains from one sample, sequenced in a study of blood T cell repertoires in COVID-19. Here immunoSEQ multiplex PCR was the method, and the copy in TCRdb shows in-frame clones only, minus some. The profile covers roughly 200,000 clones, with approximately 90% appearing a single time and around 1.6% taken by the ten largest. Sequencing was performed on peripheral blood. Receptor source: a man aged 70 or older with acute or convalescent COVID-19. Both conserved end residues are part of each CDR3. A D gene is named only where the DNA matches it firmly. Rows give clone size only sometimes, using once, few, many, or a class for an expanded clone.

>TRBJ1-1|16|TRBV10-3|TRBD1|NA
TGTGCCATCGGGACGCGGGGGGACAGGGGCGACACTGAAGCTTTCTTT
CAIGTRGDRGDTEAFF
>TRBJ2-3|15|TRBV5-6|NA|NA
TGTGCCAGCAGCCGAGACGAGCGGGGCACAGATACGCAGTATTTT
CASSRDERGTDTQYF
>TRBJ2-1|15|TRBV7-3|TRBD1|once
TGTGCCAGCAGCTCCACCGGGACAGGGGGCTTTGAGCAGTTCTTC
CASSSTGTGGFEQFF
>TRBJ1-4|15|TRBV19|NA|few
TGTGCCAGTAGTCCCGGGAGGGGATCTAATGAAAAACTGTTTTTT
CASSPGRGSNEKLFF
>TRBJ2-1|13|TRBV30|NA|NA
TGTGCCTGCCCGGGACTGGTCTACAATGAGCAGTTCTTC
CACPGLVYNEQFF
>TRBJ2-6|15|TRBV7-3|NA|NA
TGTGCCAGCAGCGACTCGAAAGCTGGGGCCAACGTCCTGACTTTC
CASSDSKAGANVLTF
>TRBJ2-3|17|TRBV27|TRBD1|NA
TGTGCCAGCCGTGTCCCAGGGGGAACCCCTAGCACAGATACGCAGTATTTT
CASRVPGGTPSTDTQYF
>TRBJ2-2|14|TRBV9|TRBD2|NA
TGTGCCAGCGACCGGGAGGGCCGCACCGGGGAGCTGTTTTTT
CASDREGRTGELFF
>TRBJ2-5|18|TRBV18|NA|NA
TGTGCCAGCTCACCGGTCAGGGGCCAAAACCTACGTCAAGAGACCCAGTACTTC
CASSPVRGQNLRQETQYF
>TRBJ2-5|17|TRBV9|TRBD2|NA
TGTGCCAGCAGCCCTCCCCCGGGACTAGCGATCCAAGAGACCCAGTACTTC
CASSPPPGLAIQETQYF
>TRBJ1-1|13|TRBV6-5|NA|few
TGTGCCAGCAGGTTACAGGTGAACACTGAAGCTTTCTTT
CASRLQVNTEAFF
>TRBJ2-2|16|TRBV18|NA|NA
TGTGCCAGCTCACCACCGGGCCTCGGATCAACCGGGGAGCTGTTTTTT
CASSPPGLGSTGELFF
>TRBJ2-5|14|TRBV5-4|TRBD2|NA
TGTGCCAGCAGCTTCGGGGGGACGGGAGAGACCCAGTACTTC
CASSFGGTGETQYF
>TRBJ1-5|15|TRBV19|TRBD1|NA
TGTGCCGTCGGGGACAGTCAGAATAGCAATCAGCCCCAGCATTTT
CAVGDSQNSNQPQHF
>TRBJ1-2|15|TRBV4-3|NA|once
TGCGCCAGCAGCCAAGGGACAGAGATTAACTATGGCTACACCTTC
CASSQGTEINYGYTF
>TRBJ1-6|13|TRBV3-1/TRBV3-2|NA|NA
TGTGCCAGCAGCCAAGATCCGGGTTCACCCCTCCACTTT
CASSQDPGSPLHF
>TRBJ2-1|19|TRBV5-5|TRBD2|NA
TGTGCCAGCAGTCGTCCGGGACTAGCGGGAGGGCTTTCCTACAATGAGCAGTTCTTC
CASSRPGLAGGLSYNEQFF
>TRBJ1-2|15|TRBV6-1|TRBD1|once
TGTGCCAGCAGTGAACAGGCAGGGGGTATCTATGGCTACACCTTC
CASSEQAGGIYGYTF
>TRBJ2-3|15|TRBV5-1|TRBD1|NA
TGCGCCAGCAGCACAGGACAGGGGGCCACAGATACGCAGTATTTT
CASSTGQGATDTQYF
>TRBJ1-2|15|TRBV6-1|TRBD1|NA
TGTGCCAGCAGTGAAGGATGGTTCAGGGGGGATGGCTACACCTTC
CASSEGWFRGDGYTF
>TRBJ2-1|12|TRBV19|NA|NA
TGTGCCAGTAGTATAGAGAGCAAGAGGCAGTTCTTC
CASSIESKRQFF
>TRBJ1-1|12|TRBV19|NA|NA
TGTGCCTCAGGGACGGGACTTTCTGAAGCTTTCTTT
CASGTGLSEAFF
>TRBJ2-1|18|TRBV5-1|TRBD2|NA
TGCGCCAGCAGCTTCCCCGGACTAGCGGGTAGCTCCTACAATGAGCAGTTCTTC
CASSFPGLAGSSYNEQFF
>TRBJ2-1|15|TRBV9|TRBD2|NA
TGTGCCAGCAGTTATGGGCTAGCGGGCTACAATGAGCAGTTCTTC
CASSYGLAGYNEQFF
>TRBJ1-5|14|TRBV5-5|NA|NA
TGTGCCAGCAGCTTGGAGGGGGGGACTCAGCCCCAGCATTTT
CASSLEGGTQPQHF
>TRBJ2-1|16|TRBV19|TRBD1|NA
TGTGCCAGTAGTCTTCCCCAGGGGGTAGCCTACAATGAGCAGTTCTTC
CASSLPQGVAYNEQFF
>TRBJ1-3|14|TRBV28|NA|NA
TGTGCCAGCAGTTTAGGCGGCTCTGGAAACACCATATATTTT
CASSLGGSGNTIYF
>TRBJ2-1|13|TRBV28|NA|NA
TGTGCCAGCAGTTTTTCCGTACTAAATGAGCAGTTCTTC
CASSFSVLNEQFF
>TRBJ1-3|13|TRBV6-5|NA|NA
TGTGCCAGTCAGGGCTTAGATGGAAACACCATATATTTT
CASQGLDGNTIYF
>TRBJ1-2|14|TRBV11-2|NA|NA
TGTGCCAGCAGCTTGATGGGCCAAGCCTATGGCTACACCTTC
CASSLMGQAYGYTF
>TRBJ2-6|15|TRBV30|NA|once
TGTGCCTGGAGTAGCTCTCTCAATGGGGCCAACGTCCTGACTTTC
CAWSSSLNGANVLTF
>TRBJ2-2|15|TRBV5-8|TRBD1|NA
TGTGCCAGCAGCGCCGGGACAGGGGCCGTCGGGGAGCTGTTTTTT
CASSAGTGAVGELFF
>TRBJ2-6|16|TRBV10-2|NA|NA
TGCGCCAGCAGTGTGACTATGAGTGTTGGGGCCAACGTCCTGACTTTC
CASSVTMSVGANVLTF
>TRBJ1-2|14|TRBV5-5|NA|few
TGTGCCAGCAGCTTGAGTTACGGAGGGTATGGCTACACCTTC
CASSLSYGGYGYTF
>TRBJ1-2|13|TRBV12-5|NA|NA
TGTGCTAGTGGTTTGGTATCTGGGCGCGGCTACACCTTC
CASGLVSGRGYTF
>TRBJ1-3|15|TRBV4-2|TRBD1|once
TGTGCCAGCAGCCAGTCCGGGACAGATGGAAACACCATATATTTT
CASSQSGTDGNTIYF
>TRBJ2-5|16|TRBV7-8|TRBD2|NA
TGTGCCAGCAGCGACGGGCTAGCGGTGAAACAAGAGACCCAGTACTTC
CASSDGLAVKQETQYF
>TRBJ1-5|14|TRBV19|NA|NA
TGTGCCAGTAGTCATGACCAGGGCGGTCAGCCCCAGCATTTT
CASSHDQGGQPQHF
>TRBJ1-1|12|TRBV19|TRBD1|once
TGTGCCAGCCGGGACAGGGACACTGAAGCTTTCTTT
CASRDRDTEAFF
>TRBJ2-4|16|TRBV7-6|TRBD1|NA
TGTGCCAGCAGCCCGCGGACAGGGGGTTTCAAAAACATTCAGTACTTC
CASSPRTGGFKNIQYF
>TRBJ2-7|15|TRBV2|TRBD2|NA
TGTGCCAGCAGTGAAGGCCTAGCGGGAGCCTACGAGCAGTACTTC
CASSEGLAGAYEQYF
>TRBJ2-2|17|TRBV11-2|TRBD2|once
TGTGCCAGCAGCCTATCCGGGACTAGCGGCCTTACCGGGGAGCTGTTTTTT
CASSLSGTSGLTGELFF
>TRBJ2-2|14|TRBV19|TRBD1|NA
TGTGCCAGCGAGGGACAGAGATTCACCGGGGAGCTGTTTTTT
CASEGQRFTGELFF
>TRBJ1-2|14|TRBV7-9|NA|NA
TGTGCCAGCAGCTTAGCCACAGGAGTTTATGGCTACACCTTC
CASSLATGVYGYTF
>TRBJ1-5|15|TRBV2|TRBD1|NA
TGTGCCAGCAGCGAATGGGGACAGCTCAATCAGCCCCAGCATTTT
CASSEWGQLNQPQHF